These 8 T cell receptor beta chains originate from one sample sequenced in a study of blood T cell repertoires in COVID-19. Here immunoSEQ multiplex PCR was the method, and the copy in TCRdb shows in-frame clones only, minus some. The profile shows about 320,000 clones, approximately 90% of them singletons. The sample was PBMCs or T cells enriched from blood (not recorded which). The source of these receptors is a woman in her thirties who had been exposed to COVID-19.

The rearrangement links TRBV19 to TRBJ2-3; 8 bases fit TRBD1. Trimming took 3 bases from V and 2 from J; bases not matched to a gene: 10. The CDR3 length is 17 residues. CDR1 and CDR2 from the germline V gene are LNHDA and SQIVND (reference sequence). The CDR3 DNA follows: TGTGCCAGTAGTATCGCAGGGGGCTGGGATTTCACAGATACGCAGTATTTT. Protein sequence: CASSIAGGWDFTDTQYF.

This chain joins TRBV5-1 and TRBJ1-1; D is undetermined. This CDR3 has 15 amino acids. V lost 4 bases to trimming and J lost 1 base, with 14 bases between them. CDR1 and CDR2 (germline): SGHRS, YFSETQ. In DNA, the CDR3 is TGCGCCAGCAGCCTAAGGAGTCTATCGAACACTGAAGCTTTCTTT. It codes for CASSLRSLSNTEAFF.

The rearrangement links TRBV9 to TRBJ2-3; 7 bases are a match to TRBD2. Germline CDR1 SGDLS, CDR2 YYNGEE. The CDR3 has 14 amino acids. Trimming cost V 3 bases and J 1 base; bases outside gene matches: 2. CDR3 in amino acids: CASSEGGGTDTQYF. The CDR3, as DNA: TGTGCCAGCAGCGAGGGAGGGGGCACAGATACGCAGTATTTT.

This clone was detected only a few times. The CDR3 reads CASSQDPGIENTGELFF. The CDR3 nucleotides are TGCGCCAGCAGCCAAGACCCGGGGATCGAGAACACCGGGGAGCTGTTTTTT. J is TRBJ2-2 and V is TRBV4-1, with D perhaps TRBD2 (5 bases). V was pared by 0 bases and J by 1 base, with 12 bases between. Germline V gene data show CDR1 as MGHRA and CDR2 as YSYEKL. The CDR3 loop spans 17 amino acids.

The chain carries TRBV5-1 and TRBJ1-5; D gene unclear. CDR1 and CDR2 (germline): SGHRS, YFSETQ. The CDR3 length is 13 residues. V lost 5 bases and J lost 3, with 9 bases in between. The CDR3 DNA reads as TGCGCCAGCAGGGGAGGGTACAATCAGCCCCAGCATTTT. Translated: CASRGGYNQPQHF.

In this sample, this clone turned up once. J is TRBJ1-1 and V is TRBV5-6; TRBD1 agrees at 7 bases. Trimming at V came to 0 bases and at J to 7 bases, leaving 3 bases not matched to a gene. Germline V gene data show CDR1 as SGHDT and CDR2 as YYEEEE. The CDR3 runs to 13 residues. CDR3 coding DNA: TGTGCCAGCAGCTTGGCCAACAGGGGTGAAGCTTTCTTT. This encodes CASSLANRGEAFF. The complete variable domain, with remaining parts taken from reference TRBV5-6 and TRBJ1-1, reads DAGVTQSPTHLIKTRGQQVTLRCSPKSGHDTVSWYQQALGQGPQFIFQYYEEEERQRGNFPDRFSGHQFPNYSSELNVNALLLGDSALYLCASSLANRGEAFFGQGTRLTVV.

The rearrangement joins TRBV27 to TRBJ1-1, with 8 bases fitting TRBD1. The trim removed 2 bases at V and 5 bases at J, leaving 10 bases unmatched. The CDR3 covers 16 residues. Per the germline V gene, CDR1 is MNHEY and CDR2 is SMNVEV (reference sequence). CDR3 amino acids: CASSLGQGARLTEAFF. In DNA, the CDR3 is TGTGCCAGCAGTTTAGGTCAGGGGGCGCGTCTGACTGAAGCTTTCTTT.

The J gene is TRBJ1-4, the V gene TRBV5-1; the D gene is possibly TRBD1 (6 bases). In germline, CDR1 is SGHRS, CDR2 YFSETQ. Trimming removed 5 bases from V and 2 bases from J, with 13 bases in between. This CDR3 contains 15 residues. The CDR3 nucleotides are TGCGCCAGCAGTCGAGCAGGGGTTACTAATGAAAAACTGTTTTTT. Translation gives CASSRAGVTNEKLFF. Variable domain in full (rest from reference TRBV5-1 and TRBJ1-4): KAGVTQTPRYLIKTRGQQVTLSCSPISGHRSVSWYQQTPGQGLQFLFEYFSETQRNKGNFPGRFSGRQFSNSRSEMNVSTLELGDSALYLCASSRAGVTNEKLFFGSGTQLSVL.